This T cell receptor (beta chain) was retrieved from a study of T cell changes during pregnancy in multiple sclerosis (dated by TCRdb to between 2018 and 2021). The study in broad terms: In women with multiple sclerosis, the researchers looked at how the T cell repertoire shifted as pregnancy progressed.

The method was the immunoSEQ multiplex PCR assay. TCRdb's version of the immuneACCESS table is confined to in-frame rearrangements and falls short of the full clone set. An unresolved V gene accounts for under half of the shortfall where checked; the remainder is of unknown origin. In this sample the table shows roughly 110,000 clones, around 90% of which occur a single time. The ten biggest clones cover less than 0.9% of the sample. The CDR3 sequence holds 12 residues, the cysteine and phenylalanine included. This entry keeps only the CDR3 DNA: 36 bases, framed from base 1. The V end loses 4 bases and the J end loses 2 bases, and a stretch of 6 bases separates them. Via the germline V gene, CDR1 is SQVTM and CDR2 ANQGSEA. Notes on this clone: Its antigen is not yet known. No per-base quality is available; no much larger clone lies one base away.

The material sequenced was peripheral blood, taken in the third trimester of pregnancy. The chain couples TRBV29-1 to TRBJ1-3; TRBD1 is perhaps the D gene, given 5 matching bases. The sequence was obtained from a female donor in good health, enrolled as a control in a pregnancy study. In nucleotide form, the sequence is TGCAGCGTTGGGGGCACTGGAAACACCATATATTTT. It is translated as CSVGGTGNTIYF.